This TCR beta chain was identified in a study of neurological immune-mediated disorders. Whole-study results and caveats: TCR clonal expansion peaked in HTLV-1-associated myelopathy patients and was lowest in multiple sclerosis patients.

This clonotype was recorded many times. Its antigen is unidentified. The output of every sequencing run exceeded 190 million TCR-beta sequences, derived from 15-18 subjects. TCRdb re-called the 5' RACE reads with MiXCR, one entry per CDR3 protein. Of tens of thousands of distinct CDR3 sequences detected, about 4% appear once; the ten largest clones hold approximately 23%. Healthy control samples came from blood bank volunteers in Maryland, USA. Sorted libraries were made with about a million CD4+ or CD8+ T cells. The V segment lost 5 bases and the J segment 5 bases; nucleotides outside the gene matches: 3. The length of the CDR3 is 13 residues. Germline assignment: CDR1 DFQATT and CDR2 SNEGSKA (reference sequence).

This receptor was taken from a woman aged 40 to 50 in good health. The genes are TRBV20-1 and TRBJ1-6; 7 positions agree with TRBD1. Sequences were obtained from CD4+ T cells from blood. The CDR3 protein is CSAATGDNSPLHF. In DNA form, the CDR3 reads TGCAGTGCTGCAACAGGGGATAATTCACCCCTCCACTTT.